This TCR beta chain was identified during a study of response to subunit inactivated influenza vaccine (dated by TCRdb to the late 2010s). Study-wide context: Deep quantitative profiling of the T cell receptor repertoire was used in the study to follow responses to a trivalent subunit inactivated influenza vaccine. General conclusions and limits of the study: The authors proposed that each seasonal influenza vaccination may bring in only a limited number of new T cells.

Cut back by 5 bases and 2 bases, the V and J ends lie 13 bases apart. From cysteine to phenylalanine, the CDR3 is 15 amino acids long. Only the CDR3 DNA stays, 45 bases, in frame from base 1. For this clonotype: This clone's antigen is unknown. No clone much larger than this one lies a single base away; base qualities are absent.

Receptors were amplified or captured by RT-PCR. The instrument given in TCRdb is Illumina HiSeq 2500. The public sequencing data were trimmed at Q25 with fastp and processed into clonotypes with MiXCR by TCRdb, which kept only in-frame beta chains. One record per CDR3 amino acid sequence lists the most common genes and DNA. The sample has about 830,000 distinct CDR3 sequences on record, roughly 18% of them singletons. Around 9.9% of the sample is taken by the ten largest. The receptor comes from a man aged 45-65 years who received an inactivated influenza vaccine. Donor details come from another sample of the same person, matched by shared clones. Here the sequenced sample was PBMCs from blood, taken roughly 5 days after vaccination. Recombination joined TRBV12-3 or TRBV12-4 with TRBJ1-3; a tentative D match to TRBD1 spans 6 bases. The CDR3 is CASSATGRTGNTIYF. The sequenced DNA is TGTGCCAGCAGTGCGACAGGTCGCACTGGAAACACCATATATTTT.